The clone carrying this TCR beta chain was seen many times. The record originates from a study of regulatory T cells in long-lasting Graves disease. Investigators prepared the TCR beta libraries by applying iRepertoire HTBI primers and Arm-PCR of CDR3 regions. TCRdb passed the multiplex PCR reads through MiXCR, listing each CDR3 protein once. There are 450,000 to 600,000 distinct CDR3 sequences in the sample; roughly 13% occur only once, and roughly 9.7% lies in the top ten. The time point here: newly diagnosed GD, antithyroid drugs for less than 3 months. The TCR library was prepared using RNA isolated from PBMCs. In addition, the sample was reused for a study of T cells in Graves' hyperthyroidism and ophthalmopathy.

Sequences were derived from peripheral blood mononuclear cells (PBMCs), sampled at new diagnosis, from a patient treated with antithyroid drugs. This clonotype was obtained from a man aged 25 to 40 with Graves disease.

The chain's CDR3 is CASSPLEDYGYTF. The CDR3, as DNA: TGTGCCAGCTCACCACTTGAAGACTATGGCTACACCTTC. The gene calls are TRBV18 and TRBJ1-2; D is ambiguous. V shed 1 base and J shed 3 bases, with 6 bases lying between them. The CDR3 spans 13 residues. Per germline, CDR1 KGHSH and CDR2 LQKENI.